This T cell receptor beta chain was retrieved from a study of shared clonotypes between healthy human individuals. In the study overall: Per-donor plates numbered three CD4 naive, three CD4 memory, two CD8 naive and one CD8 memory.

200 to 250 ng DNA, tens of thousands of T cell genomes, went into each sorted-subset replicate PCR. The method was immunoSEQ multiplex PCR; TCRdb's version includes in-frame clones alone and lacks a portion of them. Found here are 2 million to 2.5 million clones, 93% of them singletons; the top ten hold 0.36%. Germline assignment: CDR1 LNHDA and CDR2 SQIVND (reference sequence). V lost 3 bases, J lost 4 bases, and 15 bases lay in between. This CDR3 has 15 residues. CD4+ cells yielded CD45RA+ naive and CD45RA-negative memory subsets. Input material: naive CD4+ T cells from PBMCs. Subset noted: CD45RA+ positively selected. The rearrangement links TRBV19 to TRBJ2-5; D assignment may be TRBD1 or TRBD2 (5 bases each). The receptor was derived from a man between 18 and 29 years old in good health. Some clones in this sample may be carry-over from other donors' samples. CDR3 coding DNA: TGTGCCAGTAGTATCGGGACCCTCCCGGGAGAGACCCAGTACTTC. It encodes CASSIGTLPGETQYF.